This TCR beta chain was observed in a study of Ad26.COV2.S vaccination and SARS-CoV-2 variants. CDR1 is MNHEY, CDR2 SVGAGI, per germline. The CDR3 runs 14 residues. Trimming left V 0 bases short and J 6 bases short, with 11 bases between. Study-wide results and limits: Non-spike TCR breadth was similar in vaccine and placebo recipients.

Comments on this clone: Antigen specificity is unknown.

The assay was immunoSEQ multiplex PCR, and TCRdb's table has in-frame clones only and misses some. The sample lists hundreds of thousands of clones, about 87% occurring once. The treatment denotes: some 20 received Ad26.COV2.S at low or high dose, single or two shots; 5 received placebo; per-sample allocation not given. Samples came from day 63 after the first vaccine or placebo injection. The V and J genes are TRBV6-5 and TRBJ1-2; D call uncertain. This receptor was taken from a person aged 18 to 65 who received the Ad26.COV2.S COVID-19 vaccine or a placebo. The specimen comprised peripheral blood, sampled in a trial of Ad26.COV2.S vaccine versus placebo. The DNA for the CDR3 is TGTGCCAGCAGTTACTCGAAAGAGGACCATGGCTACACCTTC. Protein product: CASSYSKEDHGYTF.